This T cell receptor beta chain was profiled in a study of T cell repertoires in cytomegalovirus infection. At the level of the study: The authors used CMV epitopes that were HLA-C-restricted (recently identified) and HLA-B-restricted (well studied).

Germline V gene data show CDR1 as LNHDA and CDR2 as SQIVND (reference sequence). CDR3 length: 14 residues. Study outcomes and limitations: The ex vivo response was dominated by HLA-C-restricted CMV-specific TCR beta clonotypes.

Remarks on this clonotype: The antigen is unknown. A junction boundary mismatches the germline segment, possibly from a read error.

A single record per CDR3 protein comes from TCRdb applying MiXCR to the reads. The data contain approximately 910,000 distinct CDR3 sequences, about 33% of them singletons. The sequence was collected from a human donor in good health (CMV status not recorded). Some clones in this sample may be carry-over from other donors' samples. This rearrangement joins TRBV19 to TRBJ2-1; 7 bases match TRBD2. Sequenced here: cultured CD8+ T cells from PBMCs, sampled from culture after CMV antigen stimulation. CDR3 nucleotide sequence: TGTGCCGGTAGTTTTGCCCCCGGGGGGAGTGAGCAGTTCTTC. Its protein is CAGSFAPGGSEQFF.